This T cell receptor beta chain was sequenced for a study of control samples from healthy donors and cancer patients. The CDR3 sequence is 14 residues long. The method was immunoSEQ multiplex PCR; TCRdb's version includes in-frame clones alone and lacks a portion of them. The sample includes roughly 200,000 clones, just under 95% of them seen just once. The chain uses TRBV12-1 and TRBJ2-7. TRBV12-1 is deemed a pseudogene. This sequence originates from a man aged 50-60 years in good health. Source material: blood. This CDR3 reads CASSSATFGHEQYV. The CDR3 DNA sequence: TGTGCCAGCAGCTCCGCAACATTCGGCCACGAGCAGTACGTC.